This T cell receptor beta chain appears in the sequencing data of a study of T cell repertoires in aging, cancer and after chemotherapy. Across the whole study: Paired samples before and after chemotherapy came from glioblastoma patients receiving temozolomide-based therapy. General study results and limits: Untreated cancer patients had significantly lower blood TCR diversity than age-matched healthy donors. Across the chemotherapy interval, each cancer cohort showed higher median generation probability, suggesting thymic rebound.

Rearranged V-D-J TRB sequences were amplified with a mixed TRB-A/B primer pool. TCRdb re-called the multiplex PCR reads with MiXCR, one entry per CDR3 protein. The data hold around 3,000 distinct CDR3 sequences, with approximately 25% observed a single time. CDR1 and CDR2 (germline): KGHSH, LQKENI. V was trimmed by 3 bases and J by 5 bases, leaving 8 bases between them. The CDR3 sequence is 13 residues long. TCR beta rearrangements were amplified from peripheral blood genomic DNA. By sample share, this clonotype is medium-sized. The target antigen is unknown. The sample comprised blood. This receptor was taken from a human donor with a solid tumor. V is TRBV18 and J is TRBJ1-5, with D uncertain. In DNA, the CDR3 is TGTGCCAGCTCACCTGGAGCCGATCAGCCCCAGCATTTT. This codes for CASSPGADQPQHF.